What follows describes a single T cell receptor (beta chain). Its antigen is still unknown. A 120-subject validation cohort, separate from the roughly 670-subject first cohort, supplied the donors. The CDR3 runs to 16 residues. J lost 4 bases, V lost 5 bases, and 4 bases had no gene match. In germline, CDR1 is LNHNV, CDR2 YYDKDF (reference sequence). The entry originates in a study of cytomegalovirus exposure and HLA in healthy donors. Study summary: It was reported in a later analysis that the same platform had been used for the 120 or so validation repertoires as for the approximately 730 first-cohort repertoires.

Whole-study results and caveats: Cytomegalovirus association was assigned to approximately 160 TCR beta chains. Specificity of a few CMV-associated chains for CMV antigens was verified in vitro.

Only in-frame clones appear in the TCRdb table, and some are missing; sequencing was by immunoSEQ multiplex PCR. This table has about 110,000 clones, 85% to 90% appearing once. The sequence was obtained from a woman in her twenties or thirties in good health and CMV-seropositive. Sequencing was carried out using PBMCs. The chain couples TRBV15 to TRBJ2-3; 15 bases agree with TRBD2. The CDR3 coding sequence is TGTGCCACCAGCGGGGGACTAGCGGGAGGTCCAGATACGCAGTATTTT. As protein: CATSGGLAGGPDTQYF.